A single sample gave rise to the 14 T cell receptor beta chains below, sequenced in a study of T cells of healthy individuals. A single record per CDR3 protein comes from TCRdb applying MiXCR to the 5' RACE reads. Among more than 60,000 distinct CDR3 sequences listed, 15% to 20% were seen once. Every receptor here comes from a human donor in good health.

This clonotype was seen only a few times. The chain links TRBV27 to TRBJ2-2, with a weak D call TRBD2 (7 bases). Trimming removed 8 bases at V and 6 bases at J, with 19 bases between. Germline V gene sequence: CDR1 MNHEY, CDR2 SMNVEV (reference sequence). CDR3 length equals 15 residues. In nucleotides, the CDR3 is TGTGCCAGCGCCGGAGGGGGGGGCCTCCCCGGGGAGCTGTTTTTT. Encoded protein: CASAGGGGLPGELFF.

The chain links TRBV6-5 to TRBJ1-5, with unresolved D. V was clipped by 8 bases and J by 0 bases, with 11 bases between them. The CDR3 has 14 amino acids. Germline V CDR1 and CDR2: MNHEY, SVGAGI. In nucleotides, the CDR3 is TGTGCCAGCCGGGCGCTTTATAGCAATCAGCCCCAGCATTTT. Its translation: CASRALYSNQPQHF.

This clonotype was picked up a small number of times. This sequence joins TRBV5-1 and TRBJ2-1; D gene unclear. Between the trimmed V and J ends, which lost 0 bases and 7 bases, there was a span of 11 bases. CDR1 SGHRS and CDR2 YFSETQ come from the germline V gene. The CDR3 is 14 amino acids. CDR3 residues: CASSLVINGNEQFF. CDR3 nucleotide sequence: TGCGCCAGCAGCTTGGTCATTAACGGAAATGAGCAGTTCTTC.

The rearrangement uses TRBV10-3 and TRBJ1-1, with 7 nucleotides matching TRBD1. Germline V gene lookup returns CDR1 ENHRY and CDR2 SYGVKD. Trimming took 4 bases from V and 1 from J; bases not matched to a gene: 6. CDR3 size: 15 residues. CDR3 sequence: CAISGHTGENTEAFF. Here the CDR3 DNA reads TGTGCCATCAGTGGGCATACAGGGGAGAACACTGAAGCTTTCTTT.

This clonotype was detected ten times or more. The chain employs TRBV4-1 and TRBJ1-6; 7 bases align to TRBD1. Germline CDR1 reads MGHRA; CDR2 reads YSYEKL. Trimming cost V 3 bases and J 0 bases; bases outside gene matches: 8. This CDR3 is built from 18 residues. Here the CDR3 DNA reads TGCGCCAGCAGCCAGGGCGACAGGGCGAGCTCCTATAATTCACCCCTCCACTTT. It translates to CASSQGDRASSYNSPLHF.

The table lists this clonotype with many counts. The chain has TRBV12-3 or TRBV12-4 and TRBJ2-1, with TRBD1 matching 8 bases. The CDR3 runs 19 residues. J lost 3 bases, V lost 3 bases, and 16 bases had no gene match. Written as DNA, the CDR3 is TGTGCCAGCAGTTTTTCCCCCCCGCGCGACAGGGGCCACTACAATGAGCAGTTCTTC. It encodes CASSFSPPRDRGHYNEQFF.

The table lists this clonotype with a few counts. This sequence joins TRBV4-3 and TRBJ1-1; 8 positions agree with TRBD1. This CDR3 has 16 residues. Germline lookup yields CDR1 LGHNA and CDR2 YSLEER. With V trimmed by 0 bases and J by 5 bases, 8 bases remained unmatched. CDR3 nucleotide sequence: TGCGCCAGCAGCCAAGATGGGCAGGGGGCGAGAACTGAAGCTTTCTTT. It specifies CASSQDGQGARTEAFF.

There are many counts of this clonotype. CDR3 sequence: CASSMTGGSRTEAFF. The DNA of the CDR3 is TGTGCCAGTAGTATGACAGGGGGAAGTAGGACTGAAGCTTTCTTT. V gene TRBV19 combines with J gene TRBJ1-1; TRBD1 matches 9 bases. CDR3 length: 15 amino acids. V shed 3 bases, J shed 5 bases, and the junction held 7 bases outside the gene matches. Germline CDR1 is LNHDA and CDR2 is SQIVND (reference sequence).

The chain combines TRBV27 with TRBJ2-1; D call uncertain. Germline V gives CDR1 MNHEY, CDR2 SMNVEV (reference sequence). Trimming removed 0 bases at V and 5 bases at J, with 23 bases between. This CDR3 contains 19 residues. This CDR3 reads CASSLSIRKGTQVNNEQFF. DNA for the CDR3: TGTGCCAGCAGTTTATCTATCCGGAAGGGAACACAAGTGAACAATGAGCAGTTCTTC.

At least ten counts were recorded for this clonotype. The chain uses TRBV27 and TRBJ1-2; possible D gene TRBD1, 6 bases. The ends were cut back, 5 bases at V and 4 bases at J, with 11 bases in the middle. This CDR3 region has 13 residues. CDR1 is MNHEY and CDR2 is SMNVEV in the germline V gene (reference sequence). In nucleotides, the CDR3 is TGTGCCAGCAGTACGGGACAAGGCTATGGCTACACCTTC. This sequence encodes CASSTGQGYGYTF.

This clonotype was seen repeatedly, ten times or more. V gene TRBV29-1 combines with J gene TRBJ2-7, with D uncertain. CDR1 is SQVTM and CDR2 is ANQGSEA in the germline V gene. V dropped 0 bases and J dropped 6 bases, with 9 bases sitting between them. The CDR3 length is 12 residues. This CDR3 is CSVEDGSLEQYF. CDR3 DNA sequence: TGCAGCGTTGAAGACGGGTCTCTCGAGCAGTACTTC.

In its sample, this clonotype was seen a few times. The rearrangement links TRBV27 to TRBJ2-6, with D possibly TRBD1 on 5 matching bases. Germline loops: CDR1 MNHEY, CDR2 SMNVEV (reference sequence). There are 14 residues in the CDR3. Deletions cut 5 bases from V and 0 bases from J, with 5 bases between. In DNA, the CDR3 is TGTGCCAGCAGTAGGGGCTCTGGGGCCAACGTCCTGACTTTC. It yields the protein CASSRGSGANVLTF.

The table lists this clonotype with a few counts. The chain carries TRBV6-1 and TRBJ2-1; D is ambiguous. The CDR3 is 13 residues long. V was trimmed by 8 bases and J by 2 bases, leaving 10 bases between them. CDR1 is MNHNS and CDR2 is SASEGT in the germline V gene. The CDR3 is CASEDRAYNEQFF. The CDR3 DNA reads as TGTGCCAGCGAGGATCGCGCCTACAATGAGCAGTTCTTC.

This rearrangement joins TRBV12-3 or TRBV12-4 to TRBJ2-5; TRBD1 or TRBD2 may be the D gene (5 bases each). CDR3 size: 14 residues. V was pared by 0 bases and J by 5 bases, with 10 bases between. This CDR3 reads CASSLAGTGETQYF. The CDR3 bases are TGTGCCAGCAGTTTAGCCGGGACCGGGGAGACCCAGTACTTC.